Below, 19 T cell receptor beta chains from the same sample are listed, as sequenced in a study of blood T cell repertoires in COVID-19. The table came from immunoSEQ multiplex PCR; TCRdb's copy has only in-frame clones and leaves some out. The sample records fewer than 500,000 clones, more than 80% being singletons. The sequencing input was peripheral blood. All receptors derive from a woman between 25 and 40 years old with active or convalescent COVID-19.

A single count supports this clone. The gene calls are TRBV2 and TRBJ2-5; 8 bases are a match to TRBD2. The CDR3 is 14 residues long. V dropped 5 bases and J dropped 6; count of bases not matched to a gene: 8. Germline-derived CDR1 and CDR2 are SNHLY and FYNNEI. In DNA, the CDR3 is TGTGCCAGCAGTCCATCCGGGACTAGTCAGACCCAGTACTTC. Translating it yields CASSPSGTSQTQYF.

In DNA, the CDR3 is TGCGCCAGCAGCCCGTATTGGACTAGCAAGTCCTACAATGAGCAGTTCTTC. It specifies CASSPYWTSKSYNEQFF. The V call is TRBV4-1, the J call TRBJ2-1, with 8 bases lining up with TRBD2. The V gene's germline CDR1 is MGHRA and CDR2 YSYEKL. The CDR3 is 17 amino acids. Trimming removed 4 bases from V and 1 base from J; junction bases left unmatched: 9.

The chain combines TRBV6-5 with TRBJ1-2, with TRBD1 as a possible D gene (6 bases). The CDR3 covers 14 residues. Trimming removed 10 bases from V and 2 bases from J, with 17 bases in between. Germline V gene data show CDR1 as MNHEY and CDR2 as SVGAGI. The CDR3 sequence is CATSTDRRNYGYTF. The CDR3 bases are TGTGCCACCTCAACCGACAGGAGGAACTATGGCTACACCTTC.

The chain has TRBV7-9 and TRBJ2-1; D perhaps matches TRBD1 (5 bases). The germline CDR1 and CDR2 sequences are SEHNR and FQNEAQ (reference sequence). The CDR3 covers 13 residues. Trimming removed 2 bases from V and 7 bases from J, with 9 bases in between. CDR3 nucleotide sequence: TGTGCCAGCAGCTTACCAGGGTTAAATGAGCAGTTCTTC. Amino acid sequence: CASSLPGLNEQFF.

This rearrangement joins TRBV10-3 to TRBJ1-2; 7 bases map to TRBD1. Germline values: CDR1 ENHRY, CDR2 SYGVKD. With V trimmed by 4 bases and J by 7 bases, 6 bases remained unmatched. The CDR3 has 13 amino acids. CDR3 sequence reads: CAISGGTEAGYTF. CDR3 DNA: TGTGCCATCAGTGGGGGGACAGAGGCTGGCTACACCTTC.

CDR3 bases: TGTGCCAGCAGTTTATCCCAGGGCCTCTATGGCTACACCTTC. It encodes CASSLSQGLYGYTF. The chain carries TRBV27 and TRBJ1-2, with D maybe TRBD1 (5 bases). The CDR3 is made up of 14 amino acids. Trimming stripped 0 bases from V and 4 bases from J, with 9 bases between. Germline values: CDR1 MNHEY, CDR2 SMNVEV (reference sequence).

J is TRBJ1-2 and V is TRBV7-6; 7 nucleotides line up with TRBD1. The CDR3 has 12 residues. J lost 8 bases, V lost 6 bases, and 6 bases had no gene match. The germline gives CDR1 SGHVS, CDR2 FNYEAQ. As DNA, the CDR3 is TGTGCCAGCAGTCTAAGGGGGCTGGGCTACACCTTC. This sequence encodes CASSLRGLGYTF.

The rearrangement links TRBV30 to TRBJ1-1, with D maybe TRBD1 (5 bases). Trimming stripped 6 bases from V and 0 bases from J, with 11 bases between. The CDR3 totals 13 residues. Germline CDR1 and CDR2: GTSNPN and SVGIG (reference sequence). As DNA, the CDR3 is TGTGCCTGTGGTGGGGGGATGAACACTGAAGCTTTCTTT. Protein sequence: CACGGGMNTEAFF.

The chain links TRBV6-5 to TRBJ1-1; no reliable D call. This CDR3 has 14 residues. Germline assignment: CDR1 MNHEY and CDR2 SVGAGI. The germline V and J ends were trimmed by 7 bases and 3 bases, with 15 bases remaining between them. The CDR3: CASTVKRFDTEAFF. The CDR3 DNA reads as TGTGCCAGCACGGTGAAGCGTTTCGACACTGAAGCTTTCTTT.

This sequence joins TRBV6-5 and TRBJ2-7, with a weak D call TRBD1 (5 bases). Per germline, CDR1 MNHEY and CDR2 SVGAGI. Between the trimmed V and J ends, which lost 6 bases and 3 bases, there was a span of 18 bases. This CDR3 region has 15 residues. The CDR3 DNA sequence: TGTGCCAGCAGGCGACATCTGGTAGGGGACTACGAGCAGTACTTC. Translated, it gives CASRRHLVGDYEQYF.

The V call is TRBV27, the J call TRBJ1-3; D is possibly TRBD1 (5 bases). V was cut by 1 base and J by 0 bases, with 10 bases left in between. CDR3 length equals 16 residues. Looked up from germline, CDR1 is MNHEY and CDR2 is SMNVEV (reference sequence). The DNA of the CDR3 is TGTGCCAGCAGTTTATATGGGGCGAGCTCTGGAAACACCATATATTTT. Amino acids: CASSLYGASSGNTIYF.

The chain uses TRBV5-1 and TRBJ2-5; weak D call: TRBD1 (6 bases). The V gene lost 3 bases and the J gene lost 5 bases, with 17 bases spanning the gap. Germline V CDR1 and CDR2: SGHRS, YFSETQ. This CDR3 spans 15 amino acids. In nucleotides, the CDR3 is TGCGCCAGCAGCTGGGGGCCTGGACTTGTTGAGACCCAGTACTTC. It is translated as CASSWGPGLVETQYF.

V is TRBV5-5 and J is TRBJ2-7, with D uncertain. Trimming removed 1 base at V and 2 bases at J, with 13 bases between. CDR3 size: 15 residues. Germline CDR1 reads SGHKS; CDR2 reads YYEKEE (reference sequence). CDR3 sequence (DNA): TGTGCCAGCAGCTTGTCAGTCAGTGGCCCCTACGAGCAGTACTTC. Its protein product is CASSLSVSGPYEQYF. The full variable domain, in which reference TRBV5-5 and TRBJ2-7 provide the parts outside the CDR3, is DAGVTQSPTHLIKTRGQQVTLRCSPISGHKSVSWYQQVLGQGPQFIFQYYEKEERGRGNFPDRFSARQFPNYSSELNVNALLLGDSALYLCASSLSVSGPYEQYFGPGTRLTVT.

This rearrangement joins TRBV10-1 to TRBJ1-2; D is ambiguous. Germline lookup yields CDR1 WNHNN and CDR2 SYGVQD (reference sequence). V lost 3 bases to trimming and J lost 4 bases, with 18 bases between them. The CDR3 runs 16 residues. The CDR3, as DNA: TGCGCCAGCAGTGACCCGGACGGGAAGTGGAGCTATGGCTACACCTTC. It encodes CASSDPDGKWSYGYTF.

The chain employs TRBV18 and TRBJ1-6, with D uncertain. CDR3 length: 14 residues. V was clipped by 1 base and J by 7 bases, with 8 bases between them. Germline V gives CDR1 KGHSH, CDR2 LQKENI. DNA of the CDR3: TGTGCCAGCTCACCACAAACAGTAAATTCACCCCTCCACTTT. Encoded protein: CASSPQTVNSPLHF.

The chain uses TRBV6-5 and TRBJ2-3; D is perhaps TRBD1 (5 bases). CDR3 length: 13 amino acids. V lost 7 bases and J 3 bases, leaving 11 bases between the germline ends. CDR1 and CDR2 (germline): MNHEY, SVGAGI. The DNA for the CDR3 is TGTGCCAGCACAGGGATTGGAACAGATACGCAGTATTTT. This translates into CASTGIGTDTQYF.

The chain combines TRBV25-1 with TRBJ1-1; no clear D gene. Germline lookup yields CDR1 MGHDK and CDR2 SYGVNS. The CDR3 is 13 residues long. Between the trimmed V and J ends, which lost 4 bases and 5 bases, there was a span of 11 bases. The CDR3 DNA is TGTGCCAGCAGTGGATCCGGGTTGACTGAAGCTTTCTTT. It encodes CASSGSGLTEAFF. Drawing the rest from reference TRBV25-1 and TRBJ1-1, the complete variable domain is EADIYQTPRYLVIGTGKKITLECSQTMGHDKMYWYQQDPGMELHLIHYSYGVNSTEKGDLSSESTVSRIRTEHFPLTLESARPSHTSQYLCASSGSGLTEAFFGQGTRLTVV.

The J gene is TRBJ2-7, the V gene TRBV27, with TRBD2 identical over 8 bases. V lost 2 bases, J lost 2 bases, and 8 bases stayed unmatched. Per germline, CDR1 MNHEY and CDR2 SMNVEV (reference sequence). This CDR3 is built from 16 residues. The CDR3 is CASSLNAGGIPYEQYF. The CDR3 region has the DNA TGTGCCAGCAGTTTAAACGCGGGAGGTATTCCCTACGAGCAGTACTTC.

This chain joins TRBV6-5 and TRBJ1-1; 9 bases map to TRBD1. CDR3 length: 13 residues. The ends lost 6 bases at V and 6 bases at J; junction bases unmatched: 5. In germline, CDR1 is MNHEY, CDR2 SVGAGI. The DNA of the CDR3 is TGTGCCAGCAGGAGGACAGGGGAATCTGAAGCTTTCTTT. Translation gives CASRRTGESEAFF.